A selection of T cell receptor beta chains follows, all from one sample in a study of immune heterogeneity within non-small cell lung tumors. TCRdb re-called the multiplex PCR reads through MiXCR, storing one row per CDR3 protein. This table has 10,000 or so distinct CDR3 sequences, around 30% appearing once. Sequenced sample: lung tumor tissue. These receptors all stem from a woman in her fifties or sixties with non-small cell lung cancer. CDR3s include the opening cysteine and the closing phenylalanine or tryptophan. D genes are given only for firm matches. Size is omitted from some rows. Given values are once, few, many or a class for expanded clones.

cdr3_nt | cdr3_aa | j_call | d_call | clone_size | v_call
TGTGCCAGCAGCAGACAGGGGGCGGGAACCGAGGAGCTGTTTTTT | CASSRQGAGTEELFF | TRBJ2-2 | TRBD1 | - | TRBV7-9
TGCGCCAGCAGCAGGGCGACTAGAACGACCTACGAGCAGTACTTC | CASSRATRTTYEQYF | TRBJ2-7 | - | many | TRBV5-1
TGTGCCTGGAGTGTAAGAGGGGACCCCTATAATTCACCCCTCCACTTT | CAWSVRGDPYNSPLHF | TRBJ1-6 | - | medium-sized | TRBV30
TGTGCCACCAGTGATTTAGCACAGAACAATGAGCAGTTCTTC | CATSDLAQNNEQFF | TRBJ2-1 | - | medium-sized | TRBV24-1
TGCAGTGCTAGGGACACCTACGGACCCAATCAGCCCCAGCATTTT | CSARDTYGPNQPQHF | TRBJ1-5 | - | few | TRBV20-1
TGTGCCAGCAGCGATACAGGTATCCATGAGCAGTTCTTC | CASSDTGIHEQFF | TRBJ2-1 | - | - | TRBV5-4
TGTGCCAGCAGCTCAGGGGCTGGATACGAGCAGTACTTC | CASSSGAGYEQYF | TRBJ2-7 | - | medium-sized | TRBV11-2
TGTGCCAGCAGTTACGACGACGACCGGGACGAGCAGTACTTC | CASSYDDDRDEQYF | TRBJ2-7 | - | - | TRBV6-2/TRBV6-3
TGCGCCAGCAGCTGGGGGGGGACAGGGGCCGGAAACACTGAAGCTTTCTTT | CASSWGGTGAGNTEAFF | TRBJ1-1 | TRBD1 | - | TRBV5-1
TGCAGTGCTCGACTAGCGGGCACAGATACGCAGTATTTT | CSARLAGTDTQYF | TRBJ2-3 | TRBD2 | few | TRBV20-1